Below, 23 T cell receptor beta chains from the same sample are listed, as sequenced in a study of T cells in Graves' hyperthyroidism and ophthalmopathy. RNA transcripts gave rise to amplified TCR beta CDR3 regions. HTBI primers were used for first-round RT-PCR of the TCR CDR3. TCRdb called the multiplex PCR reads again in MiXCR, with one record for every CDR3 protein. This table has hundreds of thousands of distinct CDR3 sequences, about 14% appearing once. Sequencing was performed on blood. These receptors came from a man in his forties or fifties with Graves' ophthalmopathy.

The chain carries TRBV4-1 and TRBJ2-5; D tentatively fits TRBD1 or TRBD2 (5 bases each). The germline V and J ends were trimmed by 2 bases and 1 base, with 14 bases remaining between them. Germline CDR1 and CDR2: MGHRA and YSYEKL. The CDR3 contains 16 residues. The CDR3 sequence is CASSQFWGGFQETQYF. DNA of the CDR3: TGCGCCAGCAGCCAATTCTGGGGCGGGTTCCAAGAGACCCAGTACTTC.

On this clonotype itself: Compared with germline, one end of the junction differs, possibly owing to a read error. CDR3 amino acids: CASSDRAGELFF. The CDR3 DNA follows: TGTGCTAGCAGCGACAGGGCCGGGGAGCTGTTTTTT. This chain links TRBV7-7 with TRBJ2-2, with 7 bases lining up with TRBD1. The CDR3 runs to 12 residues. CDR1 is SSHAT and CDR2 is FNYEAQ in the germline V gene (reference sequence).

This clonotype has only a few counts. This chain joins TRBV5-1 and TRBJ2-7; D is uncertain. V was trimmed by 4 bases and J by 4 bases, leaving 6 bases between them. The germline V gene has CDR1 SGHRS and CDR2 YFSETQ. The CDR3 has 11 amino acids. The CDR3 DNA follows: TGCGCCAGCAGCGATAAATACGAGCAGTACTTC. Translation: CASSDKYEQYF. Using reference TRBV5-1 and TRBJ2-7 for the parts outside the CDR3, the full variable domain is KAGVTQTPRYLIKTRGQQVTLSCSPISGHRSVSWYQQTPGQGLQFLFEYFSETQRNKGNFPGRFSGRQFSNSRSEMNVSTLELGDSALYLCASSDKYEQYFGPGTRLTVT.

This clonotype occurred many times. The J gene is TRBJ2-1, the V gene TRBV28; TRBD2 matches at 9 bases. With V trimmed by 6 bases and J by 8 bases, 11 bases remained unmatched. Per germline, CDR1 MDHEN and CDR2 SYDVKM. CDR3 size: 15 residues. The CDR3 DNA is TGTGCCAGCAGGGGGGGGGGACTAGCTGGGGATGAGCAGTTCTTC. This gives the protein CASRGGGLAGDEQFF.

This clonotype appeared many times. The gene calls are TRBV7-9 and TRBJ2-1; the D is unclear. This CDR3 has 13 residues. CDR1 is SEHNR and CDR2 is FQNEAQ in the germline V gene (reference sequence). Trimming pared 5 bases from V and 8 bases from J, leaving 13 bases between. CDR3 nucleotide sequence: TGTGCCAGCAGCCTAGGGAACAGAGATGAGCAGTTCTTC. Its protein product is CASSLGNRDEQFF.

This clonotype was seen many times. The chain is built from TRBV3-1 and TRBJ1-2; the D gene is possibly TRBD1 (5 bases). V lost 0 bases and J lost 0, with 17 bases in between. The CDR3 has 18 amino acids. Per germline, CDR1 LGHDT and CDR2 YNNKEL (reference sequence). The CDR3 protein is CASSQEAGQPRANYGYTF. The CDR3 DNA sequence: TGTGCCAGCAGCCAAGAGGCAGGGCAGCCTAGGGCTAACTATGGCTACACCTTC.

This clonotype has at least ten counts. The V call is TRBV6-1, the J call TRBJ2-5; 7 nucleotides match TRBD1. CDR3 length: 15 amino acids. V gave up 4 bases and J gave up 3 bases; unmatched junction bases: 8. Germline V CDR1 and CDR2: MNHNS, SASEGT. The CDR3 nucleotides are TGTGCCAGCAGTGGGGATGACAGGGCTGAAGAGACCCAGTACTTC. Translating gives CASSGDDRAEETQYF.

As DNA, the CDR3 is TGTGCCAGTAGTATGGAACCCCCGGGGCCCGCGACGGAGACCCAGTACTTC. It translates to CASSMEPPGPATETQYF. The chain has TRBV19 and TRBJ2-5, with D possibly called TRBD1 or TRBD2 (5 bases each). This CDR3 contains 17 residues. The germline V gene encodes CDR1 LNHDA and CDR2 SQIVND (reference sequence). The ends were cut back, 3 bases at V and 5 bases at J, with 22 bases in the middle.

This clonotype was seen ten or more times. The CDR3 bases are TGTGCCAGCAGCCTAGGACACCTTAATGAAAAACTGTTTTTT. Amino acids: CASSLGHLNEKLFF. The chain employs TRBV5-5 and TRBJ1-4, with D possibly TRBD1 on 5 matching bases. Germline V gives CDR1 SGHKS, CDR2 YYEKEE (reference sequence). The CDR3 totals 14 residues. V shed 4 bases and J shed 4 bases, with 11 bases lying between them.

The rearrangement links TRBV7-9 to TRBJ1-2; TRBD1 matches 7 bases. The CDR3 covers 16 residues. J gave up 3 bases and V 5 bases, and 12 bases lay outside the gene matches. From germline, CDR1 is SEHNR and CDR2 FQNEAQ (reference sequence). CDR3 in DNA: TGTGCCAGCAGCAGCCGTGGCCAAGACAGGGACTATGGCTACACCTTC. Encoded protein: CASSSRGQDRDYGYTF.

J is TRBJ2-3 and V is TRBV6-1; 7 nucleotides match TRBD1. The J segment lost 6 bases and the V segment lost 7 bases, leaving 10 bases of the junction unmatched. Germline V gene data show CDR1 as MNHNS and CDR2 as SASEGT. The CDR3 is 14 amino acids. For the CDR3, the DNA is TGTGCCAGCACTACCGGGACAGTCATCGATACGCAGTATTTT. Translating gives CASTTGTVIDTQYF.

In its sample, this clonotype was seen many times. The chain is built from TRBV28 and TRBJ2-7; 7 bases agree with TRBD2. The CDR3 totals 15 residues. Germline V gene data show CDR1 as MDHEN and CDR2 as SYDVKM. The V segment lost 2 bases and the J segment 2 bases; nucleotides outside the gene matches: 6. In DNA form, the CDR3 reads TGTGCCAGCAGTTTAGGCCAAGCGGGGACCTACGAGCAGTACTTC. This codes for CASSLGQAGTYEQYF.

This clonotype was seen repeatedly, ten times or more. The genes are TRBV6-1 and TRBJ2-3, with TRBD2 matching over 10 bases. The junction had 6 bases not matched to a gene; V was cut back by 7 bases and J by 5 bases. The CDR3 sequence is 14 residues long. CDR1 and CDR2 (germline): MNHNS, SASEGT. CDR3 coding DNA: TGTGCCAGCAACCTAGCGGGAGTTTTAGATACGCAGTATTTT. Amino acid sequence: CASNLAGVLDTQYF.

J is TRBJ2-2 and V is TRBV12-5; D unresolved. V was trimmed by 1 base and J by 1 base, leaving 7 bases between them. The CDR3 is 15 amino acids. In germline, CDR1 is LGHNT, CDR2 FRNRAP. The DNA of the CDR3 is TGTGCTAGTGGTTTGGCCCCGGGGAACACCGGGGAGCTGTTTTTT. Translation gives CASGLAPGNTGELFF.

Only a few counts were recorded for this clonotype. This chain connects TRBV7-3 to TRBJ2-3; 10 bases fit TRBD2. V was clipped by 5 bases and J by 2 bases; unmatched bases: 7. The CDR3 is made up of 16 amino acids. Per germline, CDR1 SGHTA and CDR2 FQGTGA. The chain's CDR3 is CASSRLAGGSTDTQYF. CDR3 nucleotide sequence: TGTGCCAGCAGCCGATTAGCGGGAGGATCCACAGATACGCAGTATTTT.

The chain employs TRBV7-3 and TRBJ2-1; 9 bases align to TRBD1. Germline-derived CDR1 and CDR2 are SGHTA and FQGTGA. J was trimmed by 4 bases and V by 4 bases; bases with no gene match: 8. The CDR3 runs 16 residues. This CDR3 reads CASSSSAGQGYNEQFF. Written as DNA, the CDR3 is TGTGCCAGCAGCTCAAGCGCGGGACAGGGATACAATGAGCAGTTCTTC.

This clonotype was counted only a few times. This sequence joins TRBV2 and TRBJ2-5; D not certain. The CDR3 is 12 amino acids. Germline loops: CDR1 SNHLY, CDR2 FYNNEI. The V end lost 2 bases, the J end lost 5 bases, and 6 bases lay between the germline ends. CDR3 nucleotides: TGTGCCAGCAGTGAAATTAGCGAGACCCAGTACTTC. The encoded protein is CASSEISETQYF.

This clonotype was seen at least ten times. The chain links TRBV5-1 to TRBJ2-1, with 8 bases that match TRBD1. Germline loops: CDR1 SGHRS, CDR2 YFSETQ. The CDR3 covers 15 residues. After removal of 4 bases from V and 1 base from J, the junction contained 4 bases not matched to a gene. The CDR3 reads CASSPTGESYNEQFF. The CDR3 nucleotides read TGCGCCAGCAGCCCGACAGGGGAATCCTACAATGAGCAGTTCTTC.

The chain couples TRBV28 to TRBJ1-1; possible D gene TRBD1, 6 bases. The V end was cut by 2 bases, the J end by 11 bases, with 18 bases between. This CDR3 has 14 amino acids. The germline V gene encodes CDR1 MDHEN and CDR2 SYDVKM. This chain's CDR3 is CASSLNVGAVGAFF. The CDR3 DNA reads TGTGCCAGCAGTTTAAACGTGGGGGCGGTCGGGGCTTTCTTT.

The table lists this clonotype with many counts. The chain couples TRBV20-1 to TRBJ2-3; maybe TRBD1 (6 bases). There are 16 residues in the CDR3. V shed 3 bases and J shed 1 base, with 17 bases lying between them. Germline V lookup: CDR1 DFQATT, CDR2 SNEGSKA (reference sequence). Written as DNA, the CDR3 is TGCAGTGCTAGCCCCAGGGGAAGTATTGGCACAGATACGCAGTATTTT. Translation gives CSASPRGSIGTDTQYF.

The CDR3 coding sequence is TGTGCCAGCACCATAAGGACTAGCGGGAGGGCAGAGACCCAGTACTTC. Translated: CASTIRTSGRAETQYF. This sequence joins TRBV6-2 or TRBV6-3 and TRBJ2-5, with 15 bases that match TRBD2. The CDR3 totals 16 residues. Germline CDR1 MNHEY, CDR2 SVGEGT. Germline trimming cut 7 bases from V and 4 bases from J; bases unmatched to any gene: 7.

This clonotype was detected ten times or more. The DNA for the CDR3 is TGTGCCAGCAGCTTGTCAGGAGTTGGCCGCACAGATACGCAGTATTTT. Translating it yields CASSLSGVGRTDTQYF. The chain joins TRBV5-4 to TRBJ2-3; D call uncertain. The V and J ends lost 1 base and 1 base respectively, with 13 bases between them. CDR3 length equals 16 residues. Germline CDR1 SGHNT, CDR2 YYREEE (reference sequence). Filled out from reference TRBV5-4 and TRBJ2-3, the complete variable domain reads ETGVTQSPTHLIKTRGQQVTLRCSSQSGHNTVSWYQQALGQGPQFIFQYYREEENGRGNFPPRFSGLQFPNYSSELNVNALELDDSALYLCASSLSGVGRTDTQYFGPGTRLTVL.

The chain has TRBV28 and TRBJ2-3; D is perhaps TRBD2 (5 bases). The germline CDR1 and CDR2 sequences are MDHEN and SYDVKM. V lost 5 bases and J lost 3, with 18 bases in between. The CDR3 sequence is 16 residues long. CDR3 nucleotide sequence: TGTGCCAGCAGTCCCAACGGGAAAGGGCAGACAGATACGCAGTATTTT. Its translation: CASSPNGKGQTDTQYF. Based on the CDR3 plus reference TRBV28 and TRBJ2-3, the full variable domain is DVKVTQSSRYLVKRTGEKVFLECVQDMDHENMFWYRQDPGLGLRLIYFSYDVKMKEKGDIPEGYSVSREKKERFSLILESASTNQTSMYLCASSPNGKGQTDTQYFGPGTRLTVL.